These 19 T cell receptor beta chains were sequenced from one sample in a study of T cell responses to AZD1222 COVID-19 vaccine. Assay: immunoSEQ multiplex PCR; the TCRdb copy retains only in-frame clones and omits some. Of 120,000 or so clones in the sample, roughly 87% were seen once. The sequencing here drew on peripheral blood, taken on day 0 of AZD1222 vaccination. These receptors originate from an adult in good health.

This chain connects TRBV19 to TRBJ1-5, with no clear D. Germline V gene sequence: CDR1 LNHDA, CDR2 SQIVND (reference sequence). Trimming cost V 10 bases and J 0 bases, with 16 bases left between them. This CDR3 region has 15 residues. The CDR3 region has the DNA TGTGCCATTAGGTTAACGCCCGATAGCAATCAGCCCCAGCATTTT. Its translation is CAIRLTPDSNQPQHF.

The chain recombines TRBV11-2 with TRBJ1-1, with D possibly TRBD1 on 5 matching bases. The germline V gene has CDR1 SGHAT and CDR2 FQNNGV. Trimming removed 3 bases at V and 1 base at J, with 15 bases between. The CDR3 length is 16 residues. The DNA of the CDR3 is TGTGCCAGCAGCTTCTCTGCGGGACTCGGGAACACTGAAGCTTTCTTT. This translates into CASSFSAGLGNTEAFF.

The rearrangement uses TRBV18 and TRBJ2-2, with TRBD2 identical over 9 bases. V shed 0 bases, J shed 7 bases, and the junction held 6 bases outside the gene matches. Germline-derived CDR1 and CDR2 are KGHSH and LQKENI. The CDR3 contains 16 residues. CDR3 DNA: TGTGCCAGCTCACCACCGGTTCTAGCGGGAAACGGGGAGCTGTTTTTT. Translating gives CASSPPVLAGNGELFF.

The V call is TRBV5-1, the J call TRBJ2-2, with D perhaps matching TRBD1 (6 bases). The CDR3 contains 15 residues. CDR1 and CDR2 from the germline V gene are SGHRS and YFSETQ. V lost 0 bases, J lost 5 bases, and 11 bases lay in between. CDR3: CASSLDTGRTGELFF. The CDR3 DNA sequence: TGCGCCAGCAGCTTGGACACAGGGCGGACCGGGGAGCTGTTTTTT.

The CDR3 region is CASSSGGGANYGYTF. In nucleotides, the CDR3 is TGTGCCAGCAGTTCCGGAGGGGGGGCCAACTATGGCTACACCTTC. This chain joins TRBV28 and TRBJ1-2; possible D gene TRBD1, 6 bases. This CDR3 is 15 amino acids long. The V gene lost 4 bases and the J gene lost 2 bases, with 14 bases spanning the gap. In germline, CDR1 is MDHEN, CDR2 SYDVKM.

The gene calls are TRBV28 and TRBJ2-1; D not certain. The V gene's germline CDR1 is MDHEN and CDR2 SYDVKM. This CDR3 has 13 residues. V was trimmed by 6 bases and J by 4 bases, leaving 10 bases between them. CDR3 residues: CASSPQSYNEQFF. CDR3 DNA: TGTGCCAGCAGCCCTCAGAGTTACAATGAGCAGTTCTTC.

V usage is TRBV15 and J usage is TRBJ1-2; the match to TRBD1 covers 7 bases. With 2 bases clipped from V and 7 bases from J, the junction kept 7 bases outside the gene matches. Germline lookup yields CDR1 LNHNV and CDR2 YYDKDF (reference sequence). The CDR3 extends over 14 amino acids. The CDR3 reads CATSRQGQTSGYTF. The CDR3 nucleotides are TGTGCCACCAGCAGACAGGGACAGACTTCTGGCTACACCTTC. Based on the CDR3 plus reference TRBV15 and TRBJ1-2, the full variable domain is DAMVIQNPRYQVTQFGKPVTLSCSQTLNHNVMYWYQQKSSQAPKLLFHYYDKDFNNEADTPDNFQSRRPNTSFCFLDIRSPGLGDTAMYLCATSRQGQTSGYTFGSGTRLTVV.

This chain joins TRBV5-1 and TRBJ1-5; D is possibly TRBD1 (6 bases). The CDR3 sequence is 12 residues long. The germline gives CDR1 SGHRS, CDR2 YFSETQ. Trimming took 3 bases from V and 15 from J, leaving 16 bases between them. CDR3 coding DNA: TGCGCCAGCAGCTATGGACAGAGAACGGGGCATTTT. Protein sequence: CASSYGQRTGHF.

The chain uses TRBV12-3 or TRBV12-4 and TRBJ2-5, with TRBD2 identical over 7 bases. V shed 10 bases, J shed 2 bases, and the junction held 1 base outside the gene matches. The CDR3 extends over 11 amino acids. CDR3 residues: CATSGQETQYF. As DNA, the CDR3 is TGTGCCACTAGCGGTCAAGAGACCCAGTACTTC.

The chain joins TRBV5-4 to TRBJ2-7; 9 bases agree with TRBD1. The CDR3 extends over 15 amino acids. V lost 4 bases to trimming and J lost 5 bases; unmatched junction nucleotides: 10. The V gene's germline CDR1 is SGHNT and CDR2 YYREEE (reference sequence). The CDR3 reads CASSQGQGNRDEQYF. Written as DNA, the CDR3 is TGTGCCAGCAGCCAAGGACAGGGGAATCGCGACGAGCAGTACTTC.

The chain links TRBV6-6 to TRBJ2-7; D possibly corresponds to TRBD2 (5 bases). Germline values: CDR1 MNHNY, CDR2 SVGAGI (reference sequence). The CDR3 covers 16 residues. V dropped 7 bases and J dropped 3 bases, with 22 bases sitting between them. In nucleotides, the CDR3 is TGTGCCAGCACCTCAGGACGGGGAGAGACCTTCTACGAGCAGTACTTC. Its translation: CASTSGRGETFYEQYF.

The chain uses TRBV11-2 and TRBJ2-6; no clear D gene. V lost 4 bases and J lost 0, with 4 bases in between. CDR1 and CDR2 (germline): SGHAT, FQNNGV. The CDR3 has 14 amino acids. CDR3 residues: CASSSLSGANVLTF. In DNA form, the CDR3 reads TGTGCCAGCAGCTCTCTCTCTGGGGCCAACGTCCTGACTTTC.

The rearrangement links TRBV3-1 (or the pseudogene TRBV3-2) to TRBJ1-6; D might be TRBD1 (6 bases). The CDR3 totals 15 residues. The V and J ends lost 4 bases and 5 bases respectively, with 12 bases between them. Germline-derived CDR1 and CDR2 are LGHDT and YNNKEL (reference sequence). CDR3 bases: TGTGCCAGCAGCCCCAGGGGTATCGATAATTCACCCCTCCACTTT. This gives the protein CASSPRGIDNSPLHF.

The V and J genes are TRBV12-3 or TRBV12-4 and TRBJ2-1; 8 nucleotides line up with TRBD2. The CDR3 length is 13 residues. Losses at the gene ends were 8 bases for V and 5 bases for J; bases not matched to a gene: 5. CDR3 loop: CASLSGINNEQFF. The CDR3 DNA reads TGTGCCAGCCTTAGCGGGATCAACAATGAGCAGTTCTTC.

The V gene is TRBV7-2, the J gene TRBJ2-1; 7 bases agree with TRBD1. The germline V gene encodes CDR1 SGHTA and CDR2 FQGNSA. CDR3 length: 15 amino acids. With V trimmed by 6 bases and J by 4 bases, 9 bases remained unmatched. The CDR3 sequence: CASRPPGQRYNEQFF. CDR3 sequence (DNA): TGTGCCAGCAGGCCCCCGGGACAGAGATACAATGAGCAGTTCTTC.

This chain joins TRBV6-5 and TRBJ2-7; possibly TRBD2 for D (5 bases). Germline values: CDR1 MNHEY, CDR2 SVGAGI. With 0 bases removed from V and 0 bases from J, the gap between germline ends came to 9 bases. CDR3 length: 15 residues. CDR3 sequence (DNA): TGTGCCAGCAGTTACTCGAGCGGTCCCTCCTACGAGCAGTACTTC. Its translation: CASSYSSGPSYEQYF.

The CDR3 bases are TGTGCCAGTAGTATAGGGACCGGGACAGGGGCCTACGAGCAGTACTTC. Translated, it gives CASSIGTGTGAYEQYF. This chain uses TRBV19 with TRBJ2-7, with 10 bases fitting TRBD1. Germline assignment: CDR1 LNHDA and CDR2 SQIVND (reference sequence). Trimming cost V 1 base and J 2 bases; bases outside gene matches: 5. The CDR3 consists of 16 residues.

The rearrangement joins TRBV19 to TRBJ1-1; no firm D call. Germline CDR1 LNHDA, CDR2 SQIVND (reference sequence). The CDR3 sequence is 16 residues long. Trimming cost V 6 bases and J 0 bases, with 17 bases left between them. CDR3 sequence: CASRDSGVPMNTEAFF. For the CDR3, the DNA is TGTGCCAGTAGAGACTCTGGGGTCCCAATGAACACTGAAGCTTTCTTT.

V gene TRBV11-2 combines with J gene TRBJ2-2; 10 bases are shared with TRBD2. The CDR3 covers 16 residues. The V gene end was trimmed by 1 base and the J gene end by 5 bases; junction bases not matched to a gene: 4. Germline-derived CDR1 and CDR2 are SGHAT and FQNNGV. Written as DNA, the CDR3 is TGTGCCAGCAGCTTAGGCCTAGCGGGAGAAACCGGGGAGCTGTTTTTT. Protein product: CASSLGLAGETGELFF.